This T cell receptor (beta chain) derives from a study of blood T cell repertoires in COVID-19. Study-level information: The cDNA or gDNA used as material had been derived from T cells, B-cell-depleted T cells, or PBMCs.

Germline V CDR1 and CDR2: SNHLY, FYNNEI. J was trimmed by 5 bases and V by 3 bases; bases with no gene match: 7. The CDR3 has 15 amino acids. In the authors' methods: Reference gene primer amplification in the assay estimated nucleated cell counts. Sequencing used immunoSEQ multiplex PCR; TCRdb keeps in-frame clones, though not all of them. Clone size and the V and J calls come from that table; the DNA yielded D and trimming. This table has about 90,000 clones, around 72% appearing once. This clonotype was obtained from an elderly woman with acute or convalescent COVID-19. This rearrangement joins TRBV2 to TRBJ2-7, with 10 bases that match TRBD1. The sample was peripheral blood. CDR3 DNA: TGTGCCAGCAGTGAGGAAGGACAGGGGGTCCACGAGCAGTACTTC. It codes for CASSEEGQGVHEQYF.